A selection of T cell receptor beta chains follows, all from one sample in a study of cytomegalovirus exposure and HLA in healthy donors. Data came from immunoSEQ multiplex PCR; TCRdb stores just in-frame clones and leaves some out. The table shows around 200,000 clones, with roughly 80% occurring only once. Sequenced sample: PBMCs. The receptors derive from a man aged 40-50 years in good health and CMV-seronegative. The CDR3 runs from the conserved cysteine through the conserved F or W. Each record gives: D gene, clone size, V gene, J gene, CDR3 protein, CDR3 DNA. A D gene is named only where the DNA matches it firmly. Size values are once, few and many counts, or a class for expanded clones, and some rows have none.

D gene: .; clone size: once; V gene: TRBV4-1; J gene: TRBJ1-3; CDR3 protein: CASSQDRGGRGNTIYF; CDR3 DNA: TGCGCCAGCAGCCAAGATCGGGGAGGGCGAGGAAACACCATATATTTT
D gene: .; clone size: .; V gene: TRBV13; J gene: TRBJ1-3; CDR3 protein: CASTNFSTDSGNTIYF; CDR3 DNA: TGTGCCAGCACCAACTTCTCGACAGACTCTGGAAACACCATATATTTT
D gene: .; clone size: .; V gene: TRBV10-3; J gene: TRBJ1-3; CDR3 protein: CAITAGSGNTIYF; CDR3 DNA: TGTGCCATCACCGCAGGGTCTGGAAACACCATATATTTT
D gene: .; clone size: .; V gene: TRBV7-9; J gene: TRBJ2-2; CDR3 protein: CASSFQQGRTGELFF; CDR3 DNA: TGTGCCAGCAGCTTTCAACAGGGCCGGACCGGGGAGCTGTTTTTT
D gene: TRBD1; clone size: .; V gene: TRBV7-2; J gene: TRBJ1-4; CDR3 protein: CASSLDRGNEKLFF; CDR3 DNA: TGTGCCAGCAGCTTAGACAGGGGAAATGAAAAACTGTTTTTT
D gene: TRBD1; clone size: .; V gene: TRBV11-2; J gene: TRBJ1-2; CDR3 protein: CASSSLRDRDYGYTF; CDR3 DNA: TGTGCCAGCAGCTCCCTCCGGGACAGGGACTATGGCTACACCTTC
D gene: TRBD2; clone size: .; V gene: TRBV4-2; J gene: TRBJ2-7; CDR3 protein: CASSQEVASGVLSYEQYF; CDR3 DNA: TGTGCCAGCAGCCAAGAGGTGGCTAGCGGGGTCCTTTCCTACGAGCAGTACTTC
D gene: .; clone size: .; V gene: TRBV13; J gene: TRBJ1-1; CDR3 protein: CASSLGGGAFF; CDR3 DNA: TGTGCCAGCAGCTTGGGGGGTGGAGCTTTCTTT
D gene: TRBD2; clone size: .; V gene: TRBV7-3; J gene: TRBJ2-7; CDR3 protein: CASGFSGRRNEQYF; CDR3 DNA: TGTGCCAGCGGGTTCTCCGGGAGGAGGAACGAGCAGTACTTC
D gene: .; clone size: .; V gene: TRBV5-1; J gene: TRBJ1-3; CDR3 protein: CASSNGNSGNTIYF; CDR3 DNA: TGCGCCAGCAGCAACGGGAACTCTGGAAACACCATATATTTT
D gene: .; clone size: few; V gene: TRBV5-1; J gene: TRBJ1-1; CDR3 protein: CASSLFGNTEAFF; CDR3 DNA: TGCGCCAGCAGCTTGTTCGGGAACACTGAAGCTTTCTTT
D gene: TRBD1; clone size: .; V gene: TRBV9; J gene: TRBJ1-2; CDR3 protein: CASSLGQMINYGYTF; CDR3 DNA: TGTGCCAGCAGCTTGGGACAGATGATCAACTATGGCTACACCTTC
D gene: .; clone size: .; V gene: TRBV27; J gene: TRBJ1-5; CDR3 protein: CASRRQDEPQHF; CDR3 DNA: TGTGCCAGCAGGCGACAGGATGAGCCCCAGCATTTT
D gene: .; clone size: .; V gene: TRBV6-5; J gene: TRBJ1-3; CDR3 protein: CASGQFGNTIYF; CDR3 DNA: TGTGCCAGCGGACAATTTGGAAACACCATATATTTT
D gene: .; clone size: .; V gene: TRBV7-6; J gene: TRBJ2-1; CDR3 protein: CASSSRPAESSYNEQFF; CDR3 DNA: TGTGCCAGCAGCTCGAGACCCGCGGAGAGCTCCTACAATGAGCAGTTCTTC
D gene: TRBD2; clone size: .; V gene: TRBV2; J gene: TRBJ2-7; CDR3 protein: CASGNLAGAFEQYF; CDR3 DNA: TGTGCCAGCGGTAACCTAGCGGGAGCATTCGAGCAGTACTTC
D gene: .; clone size: .; V gene: TRBV9; J gene: TRBJ2-3; CDR3 protein: CASSVEGGASTDTQYF; CDR3 DNA: TGTGCCAGCAGCGTAGAAGGGGGAGCAAGCACAGATACGCAGTATTTT
D gene: TRBD1; clone size: .; V gene: TRBV7-2; J gene: TRBJ2-2; CDR3 protein: CASRPQGATGELFF; CDR3 DNA: TGTGCCAGCAGGCCTCAGGGGGCCACCGGGGAGCTGTTTTTT
D gene: .; clone size: .; V gene: TRBV19; J gene: TRBJ1-2; CDR3 protein: CASSQDRRGYGYTF; CDR3 DNA: TGTGCCAGTAGTCAGGACCGTCGGGGCTATGGCTACACCTTC
D gene: TRBD2; clone size: few; V gene: TRBV15; J gene: TRBJ2-5; CDR3 protein: CATSSGTSGGPIDQETQYF; CDR3 DNA: TGTGCCACCAGCAGTGGGACTAGCGGGGGGCCTATCGACCAAGAGACCCAGTACTTC
D gene: .; clone size: .; V gene: TRBV5-8; J gene: TRBJ1-1; CDR3 protein: CASSLEELGEAFF; CDR3 DNA: TGTGCCAGCAGCTTGGAGGAGTTAGGTGAAGCTTTCTTT
D gene: .; clone size: .; V gene: TRBV6-5; J gene: TRBJ1-2; CDR3 protein: CASSVTSQYGYTF; CDR3 DNA: TGTGCCAGCAGTGTCACGAGTCAATATGGCTACACCTTC
D gene: .; clone size: .; V gene: TRBV27; J gene: TRBJ1-2; CDR3 protein: CASSPPAGYGYTF; CDR3 DNA: TGTGCCAGCAGTCCCCCGGCAGGGTATGGCTACACCTTC
D gene: TRBD1; clone size: .; V gene: TRBV29-1; J gene: TRBJ1-1; CDR3 protein: CSANRDRNTEAFF; CDR3 DNA: TGCAGCGCCAACCGGGACAGAAACACTGAAGCTTTCTTT
D gene: TRBD1; clone size: .; V gene: TRBV15; J gene: TRBJ2-4; CDR3 protein: CATSPRDRVNIQYF; CDR3 DNA: TGTGCCACCAGCCCCCGGGACAGGGTAAACATTCAGTACTTC
D gene: TRBD1; clone size: .; V gene: TRBV29-1; J gene: TRBJ2-1; CDR3 protein: CSAEGQGWGTYNEQFF; CDR3 DNA: TGCAGCGCGGAGGGACAGGGCTGGGGTACCTACAATGAGCAGTTCTTC
D gene: .; clone size: .; V gene: TRBV7-9; J gene: TRBJ1-2; CDR3 protein: CASSLDRIKYGYTF; CDR3 DNA: TGTGCCAGCAGCTTAGACAGAATTAAATATGGCTACACCTTC